This TCR beta chain derives from a study of T-cell reconstitution after alpha-beta-depleted transplantation in children. This clonotype was picked up many times. The V gene's germline CDR1 is DFQATT and CDR2 SNEGSKA (reference sequence). CDR3 length: 12 residues. The TCRbeta library incorporated unique molecular identifiers. TCRdb used MiXCR to reprocess the PCR reads, holding one entry per CDR3 protein. Among approximately 93,000 distinct CDR3 sequences, roughly 8.8% were seen once, and the ten largest hold under 8%. The V and J genes are TRBV20-1 and TRBJ2-7; D unclear. This material consisted of PBMCs from the stem cell graft donor, taken from the stem cell graft. The source is a human donor who donated a stem cell graft to a child with congenital amegakaryocytic thrombocytopenia. In nucleotides, the CDR3 is TGCAGCAATTTACCTAGGGTCAGCGAGCAGTACTTC. This codes for CSNLPRVSEQYF.